There are a few counts of the clone carrying this T cell receptor (beta chain). Its antigen is undetermined. Trimming shortened V by 0 bases and J by 7 bases, and 12 bases separated the two germline ends. Germline V gene lookup returns CDR1 KGHSH and CDR2 LQKENI. The CDR3 covers 14 residues. The data originate from a study of cytomegalovirus exposure and HLA in healthy donors. Whole-study findings and limits: A later analysis, which compared TCR beta chains of equal frequency, found the HLA-associated ones more clonally expanded. In a later analysis, TCR beta V- and J-gene trimming showed a link to a missense DCLRE1C variant. The investigators catalogued 164 TCR beta chains as cytomegalovirus-associated.

With 60 Vbeta and 13 Jbeta primers, the PCR was carried out. Profiled with immunoSEQ multiplex PCR; TCRdb holds only in-frame clones, not every one. This sample carries some 170,000 clones, over 70% of them seen once, and the ten largest clones take about 9.6%. In nominal health when sampled, donors likely had unrecorded immune exposures nonetheless. The clonotype was recovered from a man between 18 and 35 years old in good health and CMV-seropositive. The chain joins TRBV18 to TRBJ1-1; no clear D. Sequences were obtained from PBMCs. CDR3 loop: CASSPPLRPGEAFF. As DNA, the CDR3 is TGTGCCAGCTCACCACCTTTAAGGCCGGGTGAAGCTTTCTTT.